This TCR beta chain stems from a study of blood T cells in healthy people across ages. Notes on the study in general: Versus aged donors, long-lived donors had higher diversity and more naive CD4+ cells.

Each donor supplied about 9.6 milliliters of peripheral blood. Sample-barcoded 5' priming and a J-beta primer mix drove a second PCR of roughly 7 to 11 cycles. MiXCR, applied by TCRdb to the 5' RACE reads, yields one record per CDR3 protein. Of about 800,000 distinct CDR3 sequences detected, roughly 60% appear once; the ten largest clones hold approximately 23%. This CDR3 region has 16 residues. V dropped 4 bases and J dropped 2; count of bases not matched to a gene: 8. Germline CDR1 is DFQATT and CDR2 is SNEGSKA (reference sequence). Concerning this clonotype itself: Its antigen is still unknown.

This chain joins TRBV20-1 and TRBJ2-6; 7 bases are shared with TRBD1. This clonotype originated in a man aged 30 to 39 in good health. The sequenced material came from blood. CDR3: CSATHQDRAGANVLTF. CDR3 coding DNA: TGCAGTGCTACCCACCAAGACAGGGCTGGGGCCAACGTCCTGACTTTC.